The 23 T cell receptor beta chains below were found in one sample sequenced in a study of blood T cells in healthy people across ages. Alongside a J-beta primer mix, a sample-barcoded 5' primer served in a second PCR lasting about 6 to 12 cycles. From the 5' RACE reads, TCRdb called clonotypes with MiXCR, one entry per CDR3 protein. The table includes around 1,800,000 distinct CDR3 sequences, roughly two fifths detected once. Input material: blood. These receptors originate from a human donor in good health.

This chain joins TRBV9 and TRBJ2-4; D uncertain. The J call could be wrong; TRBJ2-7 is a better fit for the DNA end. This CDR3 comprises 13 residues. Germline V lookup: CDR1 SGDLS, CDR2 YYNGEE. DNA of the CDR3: TGTGCCAGCAGCGGATCCCACTCGGACGAGCAGTACTTC. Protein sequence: CASSGSHSDEQYF.

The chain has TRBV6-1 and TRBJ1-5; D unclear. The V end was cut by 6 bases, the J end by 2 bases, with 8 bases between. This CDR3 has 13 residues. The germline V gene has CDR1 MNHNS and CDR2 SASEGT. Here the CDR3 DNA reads TGTGCCAGCAGGAGAAGCGGCAATCAGCCCCAGCATTTT. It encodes CASRRSGNQPQHF.

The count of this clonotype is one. The CDR3 region has the DNA TGTGCCAGCACCAACGACAGGCCAGCCTCCTACGAGCAGTACTTC. Encoded protein: CASTNDRPASYEQYF. The chain couples TRBV7-2 to TRBJ2-7; TRBD1 might be the D (6 bases). Germline CDR1 and CDR2: SGHTA and FQGNSA. The germline V and J ends were trimmed by 7 bases and 0 bases, with 16 bases remaining between them. The CDR3 totals 15 residues.

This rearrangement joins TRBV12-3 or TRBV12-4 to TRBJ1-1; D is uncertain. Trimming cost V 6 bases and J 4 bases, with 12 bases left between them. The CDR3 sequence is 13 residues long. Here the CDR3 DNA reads TGTGCCAGCAGGTGGGAGGGTATCACTGAAGCTTTCTTT. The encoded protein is CASRWEGITEAFF.

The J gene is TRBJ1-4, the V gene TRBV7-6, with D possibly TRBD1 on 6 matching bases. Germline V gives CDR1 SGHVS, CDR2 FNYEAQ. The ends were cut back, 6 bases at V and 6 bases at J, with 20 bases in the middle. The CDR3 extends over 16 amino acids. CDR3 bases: TGTGCCAGCAGTCTTAGCCCACAGGGTTTGGATGAAAAACTGTTTTTT. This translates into CASSLSPQGLDEKLFF.

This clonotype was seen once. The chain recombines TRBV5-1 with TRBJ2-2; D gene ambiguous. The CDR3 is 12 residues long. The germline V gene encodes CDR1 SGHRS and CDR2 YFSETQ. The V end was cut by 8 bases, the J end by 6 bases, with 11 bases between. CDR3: CASLSRSGELFF. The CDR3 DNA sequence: TGCGCCAGTCTTAGTCGGTCCGGGGAGCTGTTTTTT.

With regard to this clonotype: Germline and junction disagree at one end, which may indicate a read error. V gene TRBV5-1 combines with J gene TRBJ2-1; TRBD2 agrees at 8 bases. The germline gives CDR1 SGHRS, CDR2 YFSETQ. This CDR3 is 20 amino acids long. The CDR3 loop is CAGSPLAGSSYDSSYNEQFF. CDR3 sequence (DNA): TGCGCCGGCAGCCCTTTAGCGGGGTCCTCCTACGACAGCTCCTACAATGAGCAGTTCTTC.

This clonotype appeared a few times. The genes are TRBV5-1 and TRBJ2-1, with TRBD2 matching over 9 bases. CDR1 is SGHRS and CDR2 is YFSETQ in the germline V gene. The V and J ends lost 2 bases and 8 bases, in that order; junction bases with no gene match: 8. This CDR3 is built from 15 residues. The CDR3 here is CASSFAGGRKDEQFF. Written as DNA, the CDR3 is TGCGCCAGCAGCTTTGCGGGGGGGCGTAAAGATGAGCAGTTCTTC.

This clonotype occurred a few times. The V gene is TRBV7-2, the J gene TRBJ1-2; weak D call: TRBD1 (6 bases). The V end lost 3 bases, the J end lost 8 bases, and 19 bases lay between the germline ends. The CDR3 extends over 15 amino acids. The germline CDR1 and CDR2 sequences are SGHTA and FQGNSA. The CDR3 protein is CASSLRYRAGRGYTF. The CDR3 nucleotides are TGTGCCAGCAGCTTGAGGTACAGGGCGGGACGAGGCTACACCTTC.

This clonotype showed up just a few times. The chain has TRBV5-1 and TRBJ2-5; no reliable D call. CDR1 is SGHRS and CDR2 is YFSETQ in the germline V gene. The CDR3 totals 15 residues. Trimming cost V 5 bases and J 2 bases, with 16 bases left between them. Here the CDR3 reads CASSPGSQWQETQYF. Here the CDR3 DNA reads TGCGCCAGCAGTCCCGGATCCCAGTGGCAAGAGACCCAGTACTTC.

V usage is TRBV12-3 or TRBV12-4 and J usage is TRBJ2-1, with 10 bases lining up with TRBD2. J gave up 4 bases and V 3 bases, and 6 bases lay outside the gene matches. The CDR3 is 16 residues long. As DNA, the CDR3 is TGTGCCAGCAGTTTTCAGAGCGGGGGGGCATACAATGAGCAGTTCTTC. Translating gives CASSFQSGGAYNEQFF.

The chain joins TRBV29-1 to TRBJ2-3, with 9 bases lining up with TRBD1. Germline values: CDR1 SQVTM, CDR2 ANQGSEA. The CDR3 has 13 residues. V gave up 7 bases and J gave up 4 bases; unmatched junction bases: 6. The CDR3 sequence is CSATDRGSDTQYF. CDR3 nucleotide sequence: TGCAGCGCCACGGACAGGGGATCAGATACGCAGTATTTT.

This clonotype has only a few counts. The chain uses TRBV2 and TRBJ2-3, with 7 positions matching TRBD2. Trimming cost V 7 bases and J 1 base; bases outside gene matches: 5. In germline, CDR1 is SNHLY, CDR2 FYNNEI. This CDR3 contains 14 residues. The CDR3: CASKRDYRTDTQYF. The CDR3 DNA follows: TGTGCCAGCAAGCGGGACTACCGCACAGATACGCAGTATTTT.

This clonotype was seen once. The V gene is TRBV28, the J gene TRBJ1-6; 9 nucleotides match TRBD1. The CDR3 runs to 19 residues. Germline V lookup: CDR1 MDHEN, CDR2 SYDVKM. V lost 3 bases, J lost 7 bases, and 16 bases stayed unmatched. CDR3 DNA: TGTGCCAGCAGTTTGTCGGGACAGGGATGGTGGAGGTCAAATTCACCCCTCCACTTT. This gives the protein CASSLSGQGWWRSNSPLHF.

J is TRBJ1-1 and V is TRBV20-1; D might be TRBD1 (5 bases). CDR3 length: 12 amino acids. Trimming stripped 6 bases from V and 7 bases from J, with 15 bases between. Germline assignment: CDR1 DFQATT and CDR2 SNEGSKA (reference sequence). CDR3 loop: CSAALLTVEAFF. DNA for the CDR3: TGCAGTGCCGCCCTATTGACAGTTGAAGCTTTCTTT.

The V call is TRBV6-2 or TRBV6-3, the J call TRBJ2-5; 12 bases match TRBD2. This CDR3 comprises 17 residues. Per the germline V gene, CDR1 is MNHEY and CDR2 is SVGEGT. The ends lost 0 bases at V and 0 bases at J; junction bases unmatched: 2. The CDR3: CASSYSTSGGHQETQYF. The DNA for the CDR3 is TGTGCCAGCAGTTACTCGACTAGCGGGGGTCACCAAGAGACCCAGTACTTC.

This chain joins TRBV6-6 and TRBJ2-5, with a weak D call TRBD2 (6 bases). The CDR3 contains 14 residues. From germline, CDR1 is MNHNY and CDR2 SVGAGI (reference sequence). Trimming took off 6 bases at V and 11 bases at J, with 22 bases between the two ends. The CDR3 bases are TGTGCCAGCAGAGTGGGACGCGGTCCGGGAGAGCAGTACTTC. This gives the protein CASRVGRGPGEQYF.

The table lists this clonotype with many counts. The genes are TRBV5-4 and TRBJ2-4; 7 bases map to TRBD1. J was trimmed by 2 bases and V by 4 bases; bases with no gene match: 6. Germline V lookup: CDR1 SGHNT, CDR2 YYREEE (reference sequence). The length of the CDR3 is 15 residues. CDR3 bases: TGTGCCAGCAGCAAGTTACAGGGGACCAAAAACATTCAGTACTTC. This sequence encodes CASSKLQGTKNIQYF.

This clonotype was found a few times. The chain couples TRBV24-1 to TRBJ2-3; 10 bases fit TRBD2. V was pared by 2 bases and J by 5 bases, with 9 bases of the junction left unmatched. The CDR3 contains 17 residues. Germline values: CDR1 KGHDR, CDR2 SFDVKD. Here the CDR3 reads CATSDSPSSGGRDTQYF. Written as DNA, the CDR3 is TGTGCCACCAGTGATTCCCCATCTAGCGGGGGAAGAGATACGCAGTATTTT.

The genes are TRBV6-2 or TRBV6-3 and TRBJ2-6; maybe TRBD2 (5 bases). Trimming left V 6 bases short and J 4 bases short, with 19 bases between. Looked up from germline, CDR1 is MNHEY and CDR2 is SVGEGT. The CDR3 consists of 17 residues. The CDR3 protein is CASRPLPGTGGANVLTF. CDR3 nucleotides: TGTGCCAGCAGACCACTTCCGGGTACGGGGGGGGCCAACGTCCTGACTTTC.

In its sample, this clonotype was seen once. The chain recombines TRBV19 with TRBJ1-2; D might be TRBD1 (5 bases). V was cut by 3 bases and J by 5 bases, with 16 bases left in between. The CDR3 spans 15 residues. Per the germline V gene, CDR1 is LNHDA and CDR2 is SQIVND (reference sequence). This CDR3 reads CASSIVQGVVYGYTF. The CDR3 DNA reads TGTGCCAGTAGTATCGTCCAGGGAGTGGTTTATGGCTACACCTTC.

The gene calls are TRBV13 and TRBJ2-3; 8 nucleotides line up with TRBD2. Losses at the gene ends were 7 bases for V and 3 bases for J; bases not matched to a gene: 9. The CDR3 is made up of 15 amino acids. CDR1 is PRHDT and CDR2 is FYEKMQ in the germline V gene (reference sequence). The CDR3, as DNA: TGTGCCAGCATCGAACGACGCGGGGGGACAGATACGCAGTATTTT. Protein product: CASIERRGGTDTQYF.

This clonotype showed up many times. CDR3 in DNA: TGCAGCGTTGATGGATTGGGGGGGGCAGATACGCAGTATTTT. This encodes CSVDGLGGADTQYF. The chain joins TRBV29-1 to TRBJ2-3; the match to TRBD2 covers 7 bases. The CDR3 loop spans 14 amino acids. Looked up from germline, CDR1 is SQVTM and CDR2 is ANQGSEA. Unmatched junction bases numbered 7, after V lost 3 bases and J lost 4 bases.